The T cell receptor (beta chain) under discussion was sequenced for a study of blood T cell repertoires in COVID-19. About the research overall: COVID-19 samples collected from the United States, Italy and Spain covered acute and convalescent phases. From T cells, B-cell-depleted T cells, or PBMCs came the material, which was cDNA or gDNA.

Sequencing was performed with immunoSEQ multiplex PCR; in TCRdb, only in-frame clones are kept and a portion is missing. In the table there are approximately 37,000 clones, 75% to 90% of which are singletons. Germline trimming cut 8 bases from V and 6 bases from J; bases unmatched to any gene: 12. Per the germline V gene, CDR1 is GTSNPN and CDR2 is SVGIG (reference sequence). This CDR3 is built from 14 residues. This chain uses TRBV30 with TRBJ2-3, with TRBD2 matching 9 bases. The sequencing sample was made of peripheral blood. The sequence derives from a man aged 55-75 years with active or convalescent COVID-19. The CDR3 loop is CARALTSGADTQYF. The CDR3 DNA reads TGTGCCCGGGCTCTGACTAGCGGAGCGGATACGCAGTATTTT.